This T cell receptor (beta chain) was sequenced for a study of preoperative IRX-2 immunotherapy in early breast cancer. Per the germline V gene, CDR1 is SGHVT and CDR2 is SQSDAQ. The CDR3 loop spans 17 amino acids. Deletions cut 4 bases from V and 0 bases from J, with 18 bases between. Regarding treatment: preoperative locoregional IRX-2 cytokine immunotherapy. Preoperative locoregional IRX-2 cytokine immunotherapy was tested in the phase Ib source study. The data were produced by immunoSEQ multiplex PCR, yet TCRdb's version contains in-frame clones alone and is incomplete. Of some 5,000 clones in the sample, roughly 69% were seen once.

V is TRBV7-4 and J is TRBJ1-1; D is unresolved. This material consisted of tumor tissue, taken before IRX-2 immunotherapy. This clonotype originated in a human donor with breast cancer. The CDR3 loop is CASSSTDVPGMNTEAFF. CDR3 nucleotides: TGTGCCAGCAGCTCGACGGACGTGCCGGGCATGAACACTGAAGCTTTCTTT.